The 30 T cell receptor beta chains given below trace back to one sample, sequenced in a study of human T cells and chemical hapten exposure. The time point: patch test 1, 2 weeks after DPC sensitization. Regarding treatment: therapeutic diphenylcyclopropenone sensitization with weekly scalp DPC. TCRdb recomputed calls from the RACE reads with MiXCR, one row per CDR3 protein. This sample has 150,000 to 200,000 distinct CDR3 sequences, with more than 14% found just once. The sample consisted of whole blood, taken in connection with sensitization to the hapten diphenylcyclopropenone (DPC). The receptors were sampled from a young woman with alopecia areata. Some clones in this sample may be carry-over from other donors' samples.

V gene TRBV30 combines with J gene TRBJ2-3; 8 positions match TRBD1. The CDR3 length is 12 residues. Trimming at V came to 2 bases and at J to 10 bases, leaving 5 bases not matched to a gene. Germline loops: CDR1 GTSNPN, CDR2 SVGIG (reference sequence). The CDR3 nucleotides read TGTGCCTGGAGTCTTGGACAGGGACCGCAGTATTTT. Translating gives CAWSLGQGPQYF.

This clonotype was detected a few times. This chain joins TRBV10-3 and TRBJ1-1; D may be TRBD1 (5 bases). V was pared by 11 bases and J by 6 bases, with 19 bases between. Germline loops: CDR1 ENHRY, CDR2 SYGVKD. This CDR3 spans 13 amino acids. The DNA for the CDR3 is TGTGCCTCCGCTGGGGCAGGGACGGCTGAAGCTTTCTTT. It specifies CASAGAGTAEAFF.

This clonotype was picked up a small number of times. CDR3 nucleotide sequence: TGTGCCAGCAGCCAAATCTCCGGCGGCTATGGCTACACCTTC. Its translation is CASSQISGGYGYTF. J is TRBJ1-2 and V is TRBV3-1; no clear D. Per germline, CDR1 LGHDT and CDR2 YNNKEL (reference sequence). This CDR3 contains 14 residues. V was trimmed by 2 bases and J by 4 bases, leaving 11 bases between them.

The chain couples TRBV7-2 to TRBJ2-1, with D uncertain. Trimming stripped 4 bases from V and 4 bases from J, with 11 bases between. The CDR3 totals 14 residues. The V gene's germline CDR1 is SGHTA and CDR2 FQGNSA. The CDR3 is CASSSPGWYNEQFF. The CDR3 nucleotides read TGTGCCAGCAGCTCTCCCGGTTGGTACAATGAGCAGTTCTTC. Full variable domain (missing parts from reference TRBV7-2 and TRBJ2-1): GAGVSQSPSNKVTEKGKDVELRCDPISGHTALYWYRQSLGQGLEFLIYFQGNSAPDKSGLPSDRFSAERTGGSVSTLTIQRTQQEDSAVYLCASSSPGWYNEQFFGPGTRLTVL.

The CDR3 region has the DNA TGTGCCAGCAGCCAGGGGGTGGTTGAAAAACTGTTTTTT. Its translation: CASSQGVVEKLFF. J is TRBJ1-4 and V is TRBV27; 7 nucleotides match TRBD1. Per germline, CDR1 MNHEY and CDR2 SMNVEV (reference sequence). Trimming at V came to 6 bases and at J to 7 bases, leaving 5 bases not matched to a gene. The CDR3 totals 13 residues.

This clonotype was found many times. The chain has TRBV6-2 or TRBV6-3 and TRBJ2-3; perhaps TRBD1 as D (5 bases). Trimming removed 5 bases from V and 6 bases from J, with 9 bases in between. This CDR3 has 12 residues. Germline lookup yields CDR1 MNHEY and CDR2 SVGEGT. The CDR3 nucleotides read TGTGCCAGCAGTCTTGGGGCGGATACGCAGTATTTT. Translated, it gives CASSLGADTQYF.

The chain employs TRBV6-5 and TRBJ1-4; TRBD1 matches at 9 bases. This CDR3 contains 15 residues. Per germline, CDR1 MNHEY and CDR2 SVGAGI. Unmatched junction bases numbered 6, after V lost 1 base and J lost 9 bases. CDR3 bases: TGTGCCAGCAGTTACTTGGGGACAGGGAATCAAAAACTGTTTTTT. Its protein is CASSYLGTGNQKLFF.

The DNA of the CDR3 is TGTGCAAGTACCCCGGGACACCGGGAGCAGTACTTC. This sequence encodes CASTPGHREQYF. The genes are TRBV7-2 and TRBJ2-7; tentatively, D is TRBD1 (6 bases). CDR1 and CDR2 (germline): SGHTA, FQGNSA. CDR3 length: 12 residues.

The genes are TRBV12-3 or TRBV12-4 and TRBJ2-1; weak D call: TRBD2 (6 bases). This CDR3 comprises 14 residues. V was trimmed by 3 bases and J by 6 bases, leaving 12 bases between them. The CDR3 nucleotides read TGTGCCAGCAGTTTTTGGGACTTAGTCAATGAGCAGTTCTTC. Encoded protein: CASSFWDLVNEQFF.

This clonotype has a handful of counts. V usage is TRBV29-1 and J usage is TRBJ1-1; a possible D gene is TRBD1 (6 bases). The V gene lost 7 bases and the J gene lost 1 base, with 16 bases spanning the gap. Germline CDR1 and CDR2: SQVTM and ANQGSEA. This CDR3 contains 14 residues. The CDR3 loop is CSARQATQNTEAFF. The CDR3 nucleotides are TGCAGCGCCAGACAGGCCACCCAGAACACTGAAGCTTTCTTT. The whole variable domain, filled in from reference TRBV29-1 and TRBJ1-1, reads SAVISQKPSRDICQRGTSLTIQCQVDSQVTMMFWYRQQPGQSLTLIATANQGSEATYESGFVIDKFPISRPNLTFSTLTVSNMSPEDSSIYLCSARQATQNTEAFFGQGTRLTVV.

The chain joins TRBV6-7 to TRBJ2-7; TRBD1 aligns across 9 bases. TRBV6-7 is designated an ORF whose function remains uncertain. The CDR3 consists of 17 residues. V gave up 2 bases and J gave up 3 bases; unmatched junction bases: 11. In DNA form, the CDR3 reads TGTGCCAGCAGTTACAGCTCCGACAGGGGGATTGTCTACGAGCAGTACTTC. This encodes CASSYSSDRGIVYEQYF.

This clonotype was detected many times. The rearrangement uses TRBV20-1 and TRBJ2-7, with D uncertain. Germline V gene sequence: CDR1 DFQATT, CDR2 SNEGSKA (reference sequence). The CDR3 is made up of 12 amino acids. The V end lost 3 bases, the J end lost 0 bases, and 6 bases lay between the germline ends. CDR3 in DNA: TGCAGTGCTAGTCCCCACTCCTACGAGCAGTACTTC. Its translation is CSASPHSYEQYF.

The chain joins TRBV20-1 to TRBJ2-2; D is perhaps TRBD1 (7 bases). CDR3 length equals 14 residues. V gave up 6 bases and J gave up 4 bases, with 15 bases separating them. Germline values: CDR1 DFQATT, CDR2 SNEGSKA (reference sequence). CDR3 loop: CSAGLQGGTGELFF. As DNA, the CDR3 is TGCAGTGCGGGACTTCAGGGGGGCACCGGGGAGCTGTTTTTT.

The CDR3 sequence is CASSPKRGAYEQYF. DNA of the CDR3: TGTGCCAGCAGCCCAAAGCGGGGGGCCTACGAGCAGTACTTC. The rearrangement links TRBV7-6 to TRBJ2-7, with 9 bases identical to TRBD2. V was pared by 5 bases and J by 2 bases, with 4 bases of the junction left unmatched. CDR1 is SGHVS and CDR2 is FNYEAQ in the germline V gene. The CDR3 is made up of 14 amino acids.

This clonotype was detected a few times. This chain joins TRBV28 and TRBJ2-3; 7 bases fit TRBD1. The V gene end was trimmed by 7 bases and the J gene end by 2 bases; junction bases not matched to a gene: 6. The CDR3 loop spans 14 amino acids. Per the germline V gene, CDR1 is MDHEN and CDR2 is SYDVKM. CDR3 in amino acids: CASIMGQNTDTQYF. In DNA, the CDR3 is TGTGCCAGCATCATGGGACAGAACACAGATACGCAGTATTTT. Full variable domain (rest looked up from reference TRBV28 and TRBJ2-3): DVKVTQSSRYLVKRTGEKVFLECVQDMDHENMFWYRQDPGLGLRLIYFSYDVKMKEKGDIPEGYSVSREKKERFSLILESASTNQTSMYLCASIMGQNTDTQYFGPGTRLTVL.

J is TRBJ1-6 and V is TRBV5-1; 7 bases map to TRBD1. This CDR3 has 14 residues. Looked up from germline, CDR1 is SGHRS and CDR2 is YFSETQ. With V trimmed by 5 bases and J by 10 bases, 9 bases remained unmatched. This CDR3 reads CASRTGVMDSPLHF. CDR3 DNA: TGCGCCAGCAGAACAGGGGTAATGGACTCACCCCTCCACTTT.

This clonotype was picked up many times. The CDR3 loop is CASSVGFLLNTEAFF. DNA of the CDR3: TGTGCCAGCAGCGTAGGATTCTTATTGAACACTGAAGCTTTCTTT. The J gene is TRBJ1-1, the V gene TRBV9; D is unclear. Trimming pared 0 bases from V and 0 bases from J, leaving 9 bases between. The CDR3 spans 15 residues. CDR1 is SGDLS and CDR2 is YYNGEE in the germline V gene.

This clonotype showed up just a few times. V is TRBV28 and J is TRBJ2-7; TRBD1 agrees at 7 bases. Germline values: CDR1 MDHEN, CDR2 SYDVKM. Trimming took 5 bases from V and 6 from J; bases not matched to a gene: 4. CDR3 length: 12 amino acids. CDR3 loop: CASSRQGPEQYF. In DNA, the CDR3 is TGTGCCAGCAGTAGACAGGGTCCCGAGCAGTACTTC.

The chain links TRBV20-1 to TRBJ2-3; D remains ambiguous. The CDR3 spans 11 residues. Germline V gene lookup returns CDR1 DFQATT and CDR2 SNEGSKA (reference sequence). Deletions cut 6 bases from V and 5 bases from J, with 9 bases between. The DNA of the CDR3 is TGCAGTGCAGCAAAAGGAGATACGCAGTATTTT. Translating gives CSAAKGDTQYF.

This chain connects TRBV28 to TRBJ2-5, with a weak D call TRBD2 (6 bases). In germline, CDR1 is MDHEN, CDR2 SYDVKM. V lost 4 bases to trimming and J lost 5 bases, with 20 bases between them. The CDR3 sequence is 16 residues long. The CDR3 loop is CASSSAALAKGETQYF. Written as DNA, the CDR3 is TGTGCCAGCAGTTCCGCCGCCCTAGCGAAGGGGGAGACCCAGTACTTC.

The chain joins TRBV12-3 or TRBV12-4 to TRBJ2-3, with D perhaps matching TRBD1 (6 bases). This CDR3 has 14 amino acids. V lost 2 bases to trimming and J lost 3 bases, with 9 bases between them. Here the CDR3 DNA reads TGTGCCAGCAGTTTACAGGGGACGACAGATACGCAGTATTTT. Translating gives CASSLQGTTDTQYF.

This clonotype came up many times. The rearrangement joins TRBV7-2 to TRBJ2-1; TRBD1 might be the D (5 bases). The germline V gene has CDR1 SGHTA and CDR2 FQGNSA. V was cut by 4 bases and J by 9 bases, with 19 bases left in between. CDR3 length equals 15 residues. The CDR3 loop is CASSSTIGAAVEQFF. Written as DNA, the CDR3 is TGTGCCAGCAGCTCCACGATTGGGGCTGCGGTTGAGCAGTTCTTC.

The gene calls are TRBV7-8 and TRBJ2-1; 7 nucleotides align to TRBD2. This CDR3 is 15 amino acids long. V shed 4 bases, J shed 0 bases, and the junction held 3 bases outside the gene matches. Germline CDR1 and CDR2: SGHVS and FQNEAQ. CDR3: CASSSRTSSYNEQFF. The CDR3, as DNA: TGTGCCAGCAGCTCGAGGACTAGCTCCTACAATGAGCAGTTCTTC.

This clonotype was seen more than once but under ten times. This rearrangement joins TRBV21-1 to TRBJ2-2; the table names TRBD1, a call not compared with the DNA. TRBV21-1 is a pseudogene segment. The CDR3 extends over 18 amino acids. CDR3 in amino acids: CASSSTHRAYANTGELFF. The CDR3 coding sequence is TGTGCCAGCAGCTCGACGCACAGGGCTTACGCGAACACCGGGGAGCTGTTTTTT.

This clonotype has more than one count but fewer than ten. Here the CDR3 reads CSASKNSNQPQHF. The DNA of the CDR3 is TGCAGTGCTAGCAAAAATAGCAATCAGCCCCAGCATTTT. The chain is built from TRBV20-1 and TRBJ1-5; D is unresolved. V lost 3 bases, J lost 0 bases, and 6 bases lay in between. The CDR3 extends over 13 amino acids. Germline V gene sequence: CDR1 DFQATT, CDR2 SNEGSKA (reference sequence).

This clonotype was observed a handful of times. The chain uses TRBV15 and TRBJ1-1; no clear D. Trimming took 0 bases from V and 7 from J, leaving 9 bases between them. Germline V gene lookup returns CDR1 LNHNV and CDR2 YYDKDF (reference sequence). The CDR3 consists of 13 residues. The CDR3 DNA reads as TGTGCCACCAGCAGAGATCCTGGCGATGAAGCTTTCTTT. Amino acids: CATSRDPGDEAFF.

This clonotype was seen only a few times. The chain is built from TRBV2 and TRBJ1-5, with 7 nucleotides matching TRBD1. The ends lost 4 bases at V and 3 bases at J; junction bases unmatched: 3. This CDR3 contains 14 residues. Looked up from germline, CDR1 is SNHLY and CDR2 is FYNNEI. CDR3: CASSATGPNQPQHF. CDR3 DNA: TGTGCCAGCAGTGCGACAGGGCCCAATCAGCCCCAGCATTTT.

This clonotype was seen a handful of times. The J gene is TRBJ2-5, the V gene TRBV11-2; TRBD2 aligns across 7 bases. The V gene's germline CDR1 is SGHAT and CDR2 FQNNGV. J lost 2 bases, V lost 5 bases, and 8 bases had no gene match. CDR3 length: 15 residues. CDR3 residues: CASSPGLGGQETQYF. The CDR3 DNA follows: TGTGCCAGCAGCCCTGGACTAGGAGGTCAAGAGACCCAGTACTTC.

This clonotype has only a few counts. The CDR3: CASSSPGRADDTQYF. In DNA form, the CDR3 reads TGCGCCAGCAGCAGCCCCGGTAGGGCGGACGATACGCAGTATTTT. This chain connects TRBV4-3 to TRBJ2-3, with no clear D. This CDR3 spans 15 amino acids. Trimming removed 5 bases at V and 6 bases at J, with 18 bases between. The germline gives CDR1 LGHNA, CDR2 YSLEER.

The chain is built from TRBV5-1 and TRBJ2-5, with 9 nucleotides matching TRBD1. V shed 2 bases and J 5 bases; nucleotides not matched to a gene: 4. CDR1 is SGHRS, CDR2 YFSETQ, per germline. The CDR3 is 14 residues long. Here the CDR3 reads CASSFGTGQETQYF. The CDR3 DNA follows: TGCGCCAGCAGCTTCGGGACAGGGCAGGAGACCCAGTACTTC.